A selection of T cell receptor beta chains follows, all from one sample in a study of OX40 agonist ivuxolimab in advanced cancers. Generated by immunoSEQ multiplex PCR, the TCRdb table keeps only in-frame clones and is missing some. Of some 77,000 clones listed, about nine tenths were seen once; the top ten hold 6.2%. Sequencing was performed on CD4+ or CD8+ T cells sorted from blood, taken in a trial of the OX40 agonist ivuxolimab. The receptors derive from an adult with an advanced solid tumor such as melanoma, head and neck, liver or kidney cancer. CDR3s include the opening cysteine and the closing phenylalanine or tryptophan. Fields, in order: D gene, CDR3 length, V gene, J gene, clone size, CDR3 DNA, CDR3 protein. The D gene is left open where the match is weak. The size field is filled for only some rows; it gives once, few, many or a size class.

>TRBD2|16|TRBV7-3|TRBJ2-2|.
TGTGCCAGCAGCTTAGGCTCTAGCGGGAGTGTCGGGGAGCTGTTTTTT
CASSLGSSGSVGELFF
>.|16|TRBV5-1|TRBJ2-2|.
TGCGCCAGCAGCCCAGGTGCGGTCCCTACCGGCGGGGAGCTGTTTTTT
CASSPGAVPTGGELFF
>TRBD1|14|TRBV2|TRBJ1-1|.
TGTGCCAGCAGGCCCGGGACAGGGCGCGTAAAGGCTTTCTTT
CASRPGTGRVKAFF
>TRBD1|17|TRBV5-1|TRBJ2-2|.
TGCGCCAGCAGCTTGGGCAGGGGGAATATATTGTTCCGGGAGCTGTTTTTT
CASSLGRGNILFRELFF
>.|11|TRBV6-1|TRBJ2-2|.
TGTGCCAGCACTCCGTCCGGGGAGCTGTTTTTT
CASTPSGELFF
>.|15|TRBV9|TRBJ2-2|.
TGTGCCAGCAGCGCCTACAGTCCTAACACCGGGGAGCTGTTTTTT
CASSAYSPNTGELFF
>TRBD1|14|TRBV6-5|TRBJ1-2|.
TGTGCCAGCAGTCCCCCGGGACAGCGAGGCGGCTACACCTTC
CASSPPGQRGGYTF
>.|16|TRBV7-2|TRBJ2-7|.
TGTGCCAGCAGCTTAGGCGTATCTGGGCTTCTCTACGAGCAGTACTTC
CASSLGVSGLLYEQYF
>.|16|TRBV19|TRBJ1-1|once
TGTGCCACTACATCCCCCCCCAGGGGAGTGAACACTGAAGCTTTCTTT
CATTSPPRGVNTEAFF
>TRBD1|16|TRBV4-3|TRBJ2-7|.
TGCGCCAGCAGCTCCCCTCCGGGACAGGGTTCCCACGAGCAGTACTTC
CASSSPPGQGSHEQYF
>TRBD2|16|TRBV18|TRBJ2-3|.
TGTGCCAGCTCACCACTGACTAGCGGGTCCTCAGATACGCAGTATTTT
CASSPLTSGSSDTQYF
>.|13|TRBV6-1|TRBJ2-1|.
TGTGCCAGCAGTGAGAATGTTCACAATGAGCAGTTCTTC
CASSENVHNEQFF
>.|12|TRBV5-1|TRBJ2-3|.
TGCGCCAGCAGCTTGCGACCGGATACGCAGTATTTT
CASSLRPDTQYF
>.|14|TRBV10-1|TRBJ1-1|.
TGCGCCAGCAGTGAGTCCAGGGCGAGGACTGAAGCTTTCTTT
CASSESRARTEAFF
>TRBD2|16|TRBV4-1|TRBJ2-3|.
TGCGCCAGCAGCCAAGACCGCGGGGGGGGTTCGGATACGCAGTATTTT
CASSQDRGGGSDTQYF
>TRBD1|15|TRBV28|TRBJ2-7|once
TGTGCCAGCAGTTTACCGGGACAGGGGGCTCGCGAGCAGTACTTC
CASSLPGQGAREQYF
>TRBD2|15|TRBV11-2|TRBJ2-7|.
TGTGCCAGCAGCTTACGAGGACTAGCGGGCTACGAGCAGTACTTC
CASSLRGLAGYEQYF
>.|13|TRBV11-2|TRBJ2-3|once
TGTGCCAGCAGCTTTCAGATTACAGATACGCAGTATTTT
CASSFQITDTQYF
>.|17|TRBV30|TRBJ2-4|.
TGTGCCTGGAGTGTACGGGCGGGCGTCCTAGCCAAAAACATTCAGTACTTC
CAWSVRAGVLAKNIQYF
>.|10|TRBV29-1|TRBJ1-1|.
TGCAGCGTTGAAGAGGGACGAGCTTTCTTT
CSVEEGRAFF
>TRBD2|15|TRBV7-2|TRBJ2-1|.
TGTGCCAGCAGCTCGGGACTACAACTCTACAATGAGCAGTTCTTC
CASSSGLQLYNEQFF
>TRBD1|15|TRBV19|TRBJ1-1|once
TGTGCCAGTATAAACAGGGGGGCTGGGAACACTGAAGCTTTCTTT
CASINRGAGNTEAFF
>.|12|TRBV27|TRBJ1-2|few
TGTGCCAGCAGTTCGCGGGGGGGTGGCTACACCTTC
CASSSRGGGYTF
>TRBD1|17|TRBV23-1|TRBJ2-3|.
TGCGCCAGCAGTCAAGACGGCGGGACAGGAAGCACAGATACGCAGTATTTT
CASSQDGGTGSTDTQYF
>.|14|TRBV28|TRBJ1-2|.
TGTGCCAGCAGCGTGGCGGGGGTAGGCTATGGCTACACCTTC
CASSVAGVGYGYTF
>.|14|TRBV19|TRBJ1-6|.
TGTGCCAGCGGACCTAGCACCTATAATTCACCCCTCCACTTT
CASGPSTYNSPLHF
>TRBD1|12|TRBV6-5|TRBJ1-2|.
TGTGCCAGCACGCAGGGGGCCTATGGCTACACCTTC
CASTQGAYGYTF
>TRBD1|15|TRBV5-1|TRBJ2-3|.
TGCGCCAGCGGAACCCGAATGGCAGGGGGCAATACGCAGTATTTT
CASGTRMAGGNTQYF
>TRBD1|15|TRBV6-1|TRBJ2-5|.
TGTGCCAGCAGAGAACCGGGACAGGGACAAGAGACCCAGTACTTC
CASREPGQGQETQYF
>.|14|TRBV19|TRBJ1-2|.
TGTGCCAGTAGTATGGGCCCGCCTAACTATGGCTACACCTTC
CASSMGPPNYGYTF
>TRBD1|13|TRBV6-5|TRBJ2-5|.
TGTGCCAGCAGCGTCGGACAGGTGGGGACCCAGTACTTC
CASSVGQVGTQYF
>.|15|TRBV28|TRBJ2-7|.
TGTGCCAGCAGTTTAATGCGAGGGGAAGGCTACGAGCAGTACTTC
CASSLMRGEGYEQYF
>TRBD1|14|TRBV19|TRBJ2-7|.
TGTGCCAGTAGTCCGACAGGGGGTGTGAGGGAGCAGTACTTC
CASSPTGGVREQYF
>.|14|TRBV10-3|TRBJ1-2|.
TGTGCCATCAGTGAGTCAATGGACAGTTATGGCTACACCTTC
CAISESMDSYGYTF
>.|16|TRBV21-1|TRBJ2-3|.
TGTGCCAGCAGTTACCACTTAGCGGGGGCAGGGGATACGCAGTATTTT
CASSYHLAGAGDTQYF
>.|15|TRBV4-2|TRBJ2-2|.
TGTGCCAGCAGCCAAGATATGGGGTGGGTCGGGGAGCTGTTTTTT
CASSQDMGWVGELFF
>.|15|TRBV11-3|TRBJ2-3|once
TGTGCCAGCAGCTTAGGGCTATCCCCCACAGATACGCAGTATTTT
CASSLGLSPTDTQYF
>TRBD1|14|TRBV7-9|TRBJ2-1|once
TGTGCCAGCAGCGCGGGACAGGGGGCCGATGAGCAGTTCTTC
CASSAGQGADEQFF
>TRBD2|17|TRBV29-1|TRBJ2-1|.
TGCAGCGCTTTCAAGGGAGGGACTAGCGTTACCTACAATGAGCAGTTCTTC
CSAFKGGTSVTYNEQFF
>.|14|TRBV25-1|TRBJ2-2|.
TGTGCCAGCAGTGAATCGCTAATCACCGGGGAGCTGTTTTTT
CASSESLITGELFF
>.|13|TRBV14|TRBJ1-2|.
TGTGCCAGCAGCCAAGGTTATGGCAGCTACTACACCTTC
CASSQGYGSYYTF
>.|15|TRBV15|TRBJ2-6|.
TGTGCCACCAGCAGAGACTTGGCTGGGGCCAACGTCCTGACTTTC
CATSRDLAGANVLTF
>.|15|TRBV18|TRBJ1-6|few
TGTGCCAGCTCATCTTCTCCGGGACACTATTCACCCCTCCACTTT
CASSSSPGHYSPLHF
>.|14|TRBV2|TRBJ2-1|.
TGTGCCAGCTTCCGGGACCCAACCTACAATGAGCAGTTCTTC
CASFRDPTYNEQFF
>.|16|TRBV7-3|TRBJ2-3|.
TGTGCCAGCAGCCCCCAGCCCCCGGGGGGCACAGATACGCAGTATTTT
CASSPQPPGGTDTQYF
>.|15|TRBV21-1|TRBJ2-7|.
TGTGCCAGCAGCAAAGTACGGCAGGCACGCTACGAGCAGTACTTC
CASSKVRQARYEQYF
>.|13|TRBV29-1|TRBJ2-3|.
TGCAGCGTTGTATTTCGGCAGGCAGATACGCAGTATTTT
CSVVFRQADTQYF
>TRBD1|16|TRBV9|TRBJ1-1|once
TGTGCCAGCAGCGCCTCGGGACAGGGGGCCTACACTGAAGCTTTCTTT
CASSASGQGAYTEAFF
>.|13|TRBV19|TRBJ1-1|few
TGTGCCACCATAGGACCGGTAAACACTGAAGCTTTCTTT
CATIGPVNTEAFF
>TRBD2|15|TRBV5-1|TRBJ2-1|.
TGCGCCAGCAGCCCAACTAGCGGGAGTCGCAATGAGCAGTTCTTC
CASSPTSGSRNEQFF
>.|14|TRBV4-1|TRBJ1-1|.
TGCGCCAGCAGCCACCCGGGGGGGAACACTGAAGCTTTCTTT
CASSHPGGNTEAFF
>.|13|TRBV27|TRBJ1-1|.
TGTGCCAGCAGGCGGGTTGCGAACACTGAAGCTTTCTTT
CASRRVANTEAFF
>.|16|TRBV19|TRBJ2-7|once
TGTGCCAGTAGCTGGTTTGATCAGGGGCGTCTCTACGAGCAGTACTTC
CASSWFDQGRLYEQYF
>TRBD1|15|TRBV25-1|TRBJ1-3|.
TGTGCCAGCAGTAGCCAGGGGGCGTCTGGAAACACCATATATTTT
CASSSQGASGNTIYF